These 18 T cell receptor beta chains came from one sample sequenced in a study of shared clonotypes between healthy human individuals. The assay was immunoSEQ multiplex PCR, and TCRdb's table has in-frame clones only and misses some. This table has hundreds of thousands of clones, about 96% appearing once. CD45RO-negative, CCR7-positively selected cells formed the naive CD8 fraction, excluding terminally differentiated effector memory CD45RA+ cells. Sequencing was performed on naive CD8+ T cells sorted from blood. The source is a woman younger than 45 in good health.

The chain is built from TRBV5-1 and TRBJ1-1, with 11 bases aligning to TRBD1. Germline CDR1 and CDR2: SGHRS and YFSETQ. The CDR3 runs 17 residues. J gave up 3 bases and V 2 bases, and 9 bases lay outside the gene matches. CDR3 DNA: TGCGCCAGCAGCTTAGAGGGGACAGGGGGACTAGACACTGAAGCTTTCTTT. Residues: CASSLEGTGGLDTEAFF.

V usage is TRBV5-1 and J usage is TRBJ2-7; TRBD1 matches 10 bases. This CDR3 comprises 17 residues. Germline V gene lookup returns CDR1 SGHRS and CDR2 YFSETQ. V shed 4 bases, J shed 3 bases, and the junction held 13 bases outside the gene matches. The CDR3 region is CASSPGTTGQGIYEQYF. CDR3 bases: TGCGCCAGCAGCCCGGGGACTACGGGACAGGGGATCTACGAGCAGTACTTC. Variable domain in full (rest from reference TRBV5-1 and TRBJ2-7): KAGVTQTPRYLIKTRGQQVTLSCSPISGHRSVSWYQQTPGQGLQFLFEYFSETQRNKGNFPGRFSGRQFSNSRSEMNVSTLELGDSALYLCASSPGTTGQGIYEQYFGPGTRLTVT.

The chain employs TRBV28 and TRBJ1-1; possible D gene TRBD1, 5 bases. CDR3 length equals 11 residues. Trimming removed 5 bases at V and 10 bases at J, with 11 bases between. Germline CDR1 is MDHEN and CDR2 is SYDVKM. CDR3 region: CASSPEGVAFF. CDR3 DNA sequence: TGTGCCAGCAGTCCTGAAGGGGTAGCTTTCTTT.

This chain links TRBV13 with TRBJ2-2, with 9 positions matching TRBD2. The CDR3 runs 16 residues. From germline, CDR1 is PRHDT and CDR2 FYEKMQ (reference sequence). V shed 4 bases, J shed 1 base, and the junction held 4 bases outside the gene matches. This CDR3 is CASSSTSGLNTGELFF. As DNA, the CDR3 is TGTGCCAGCAGCTCAACTAGCGGGCTGAACACCGGGGAGCTGTTTTTT.

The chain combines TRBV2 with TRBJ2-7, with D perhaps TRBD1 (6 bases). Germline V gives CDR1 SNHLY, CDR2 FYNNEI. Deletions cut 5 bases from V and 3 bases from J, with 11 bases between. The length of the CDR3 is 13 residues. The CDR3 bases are TGTGCCAGCAGTTCGGACAGAGGCTACGAGCAGTACTTC. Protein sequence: CASSSDRGYEQYF.

In DNA form, the CDR3 reads TGTGCCAGTAGTATTAATTATGGCACTGAAGCTTTCTTT. It yields the protein CASSINYGTEAFF. V gene TRBV19 combines with J gene TRBJ1-1; D gene unclear. The length of the CDR3 is 13 residues. Looked up from germline, CDR1 is LNHDA and CDR2 is SQIVND (reference sequence). V was cut by 3 bases and J by 4 bases, with 9 bases left in between.

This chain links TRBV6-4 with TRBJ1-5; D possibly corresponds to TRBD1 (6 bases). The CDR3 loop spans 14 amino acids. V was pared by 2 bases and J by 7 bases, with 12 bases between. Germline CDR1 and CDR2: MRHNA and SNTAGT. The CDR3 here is CASSDHREGQPQHF. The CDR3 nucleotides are TGTGCCAGCAGTGACCACAGGGAGGGCCAGCCCCAGCATTTT.

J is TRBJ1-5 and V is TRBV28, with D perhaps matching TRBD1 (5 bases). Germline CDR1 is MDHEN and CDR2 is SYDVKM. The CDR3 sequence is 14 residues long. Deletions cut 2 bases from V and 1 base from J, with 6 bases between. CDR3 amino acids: CASSLAGSNQPQHF. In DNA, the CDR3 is TGTGCCAGCAGTTTAGCAGGGAGCAATCAGCCCCAGCATTTT.

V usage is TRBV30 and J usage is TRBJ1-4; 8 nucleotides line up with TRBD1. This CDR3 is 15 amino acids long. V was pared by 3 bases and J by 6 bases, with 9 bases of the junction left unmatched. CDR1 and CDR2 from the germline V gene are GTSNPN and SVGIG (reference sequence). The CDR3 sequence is CAWRNGQGADEKLFF. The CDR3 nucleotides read TGTGCCTGGAGGAATGGACAGGGCGCGGATGAAAAACTGTTTTTT.

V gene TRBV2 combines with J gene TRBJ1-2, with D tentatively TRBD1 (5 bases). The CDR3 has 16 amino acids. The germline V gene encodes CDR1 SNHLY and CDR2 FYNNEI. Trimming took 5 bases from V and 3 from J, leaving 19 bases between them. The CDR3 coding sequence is TGTGCCAGCAGTCCACTCGCTACGACAGACTACTATGGCTACACCTTC. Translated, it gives CASSPLATTDYYGYTF.

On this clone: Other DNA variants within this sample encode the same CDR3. The DNA of the CDR3 is TGCGCCAGCAGCTTGGGTCGGGGCCCCTACGAGCAGTACTTC. Translation gives CASSLGRGPYEQYF. This chain links TRBV5-1 with TRBJ2-7, with D perhaps given as TRBD1 or TRBD2 (5 bases each). Germline V gives CDR1 SGHRS, CDR2 YFSETQ. V lost 0 bases, J lost 2 bases, and 9 bases lay in between. The CDR3 is made up of 14 amino acids.

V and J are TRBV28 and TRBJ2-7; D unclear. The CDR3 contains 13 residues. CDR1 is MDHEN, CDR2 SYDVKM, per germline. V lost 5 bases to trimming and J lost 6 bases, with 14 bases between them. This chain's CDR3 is CASSPSLGLEQYF. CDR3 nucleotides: TGTGCCAGCAGTCCCAGTTTGGGTCTCGAGCAGTACTTC.

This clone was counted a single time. The CDR3 reads CATSGGQGLSLDIMNTEAFF. Here the CDR3 DNA reads TGTGCCACCAGCGGGGGACAGGGTCTTTCCCTTGACATAATGAACACTGAAGCTTTCTTT. The chain combines TRBV15 with TRBJ1-1; 9 positions match TRBD1. The ends lost 5 bases at V and 0 bases at J; junction bases unmatched: 19. CDR1 and CDR2 (germline): LNHNV, YYDKDF (reference sequence). The CDR3 extends over 20 amino acids.

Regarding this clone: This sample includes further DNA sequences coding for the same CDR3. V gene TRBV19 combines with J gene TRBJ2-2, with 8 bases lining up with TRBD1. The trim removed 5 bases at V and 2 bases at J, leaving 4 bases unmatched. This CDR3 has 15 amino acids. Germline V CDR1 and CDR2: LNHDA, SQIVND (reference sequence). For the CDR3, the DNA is TGTGCCAGTAGTGAAGACAGGGGAAACACCGGGGAGCTGTTTTTT. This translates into CASSEDRGNTGELFF.

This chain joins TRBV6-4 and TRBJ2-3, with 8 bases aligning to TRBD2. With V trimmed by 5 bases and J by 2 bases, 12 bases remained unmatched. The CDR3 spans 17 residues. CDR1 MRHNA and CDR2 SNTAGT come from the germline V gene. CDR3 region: CASSPLAGGGYTDTQYF. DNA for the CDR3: TGTGCCAGCAGTCCCTTGGCGGGAGGAGGGTACACAGATACGCAGTATTTT.

Here the CDR3 reads CASRSRGSSAETQYF. Here the CDR3 DNA reads TGCGCCAGCAGATCTCGGGGGTCCTCCGCAGAGACCCAGTACTTC. This rearrangement joins TRBV4-1 to TRBJ2-5, with a tentative D call TRBD2 (6 bases). Trimming cost V 6 bases and J 4 bases, with 18 bases left between them. This CDR3 has 15 residues. Per germline, CDR1 MGHRA and CDR2 YSYEKL.

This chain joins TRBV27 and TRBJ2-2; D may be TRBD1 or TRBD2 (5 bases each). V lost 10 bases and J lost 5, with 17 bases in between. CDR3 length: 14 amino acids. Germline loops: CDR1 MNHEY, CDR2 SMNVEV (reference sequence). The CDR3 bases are TGTGCCACGCAAACGGGACGGTATACCGGGGAGCTGTTTTTT. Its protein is CATQTGRYTGELFF.

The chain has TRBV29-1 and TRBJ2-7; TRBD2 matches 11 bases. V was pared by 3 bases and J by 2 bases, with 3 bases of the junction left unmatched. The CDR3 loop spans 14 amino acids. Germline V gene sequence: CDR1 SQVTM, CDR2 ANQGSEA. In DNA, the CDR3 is TGCAGCGTTGAGGAGACTAGCGGGACCTACGAGCAGTACTTC. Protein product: CSVEETSGTYEQYF.